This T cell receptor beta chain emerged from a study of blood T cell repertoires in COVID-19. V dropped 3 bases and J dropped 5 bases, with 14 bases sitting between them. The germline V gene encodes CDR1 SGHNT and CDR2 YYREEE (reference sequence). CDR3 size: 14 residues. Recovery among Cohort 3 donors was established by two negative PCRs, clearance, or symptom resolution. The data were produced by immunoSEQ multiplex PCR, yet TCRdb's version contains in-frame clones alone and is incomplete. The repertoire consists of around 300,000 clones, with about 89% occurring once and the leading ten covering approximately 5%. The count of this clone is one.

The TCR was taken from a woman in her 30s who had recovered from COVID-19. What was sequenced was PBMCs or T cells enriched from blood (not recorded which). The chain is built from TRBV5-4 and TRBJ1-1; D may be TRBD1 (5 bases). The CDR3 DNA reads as TGTGCCAGCAGCTGGGGGGGGAGGAGAACTGAAGCTTTCTTT. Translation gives CASSWGGRRTEAFF.